This T cell receptor (beta chain) originates from a study of T-cell reconstitution after alpha-beta-depleted transplantation in children. Whole-study results and caveats: One year post-transplant, T-cell counts and diversity were largely derived from T cells produced anew. Some patients' high day-60 TCRbeta diversity was traced to surviving recipient T cells and thymic progenitors.

At least ten counts were recorded for this clonotype. The antigen remains unidentified. Unique molecular identifiers featured in how the TCRbeta library was prepared. TCRdb called the PCR reads again in MiXCR, with one record for every CDR3 protein. Here the sample spans 65,000 to 85,000 distinct CDR3 sequences, 9.5% to 13% being singletons. This CDR3 contains 13 residues. Between the trimmed V and J ends, which lost 2 bases and 7 bases, there was a span of 14 bases. Germline V gives CDR1 DFQATT, CDR2 SNEGSKA (reference sequence). The chain uses TRBV20-1 and TRBJ2-5; D possibly corresponds to TRBD2 (6 bases). The sequenced sample was PBMCs, obtained before TCRalphabeta/CD19-depleted stem cell transplant. This sequence was found in a boy aged 5-17 years with acute myeloid leukemia, due to receive a stem cell transplant. The CDR3, as DNA: TGCAGTGCTAGAACTGGCTCGGGAGCGACCCAGTACTTC. It specifies CSARTGSGATQYF.